Below, 9 T cell receptor beta chains from the same sample are listed, as sequenced in a study of cytomegalovirus exposure and HLA in healthy donors. With 60 Vbeta and 13 Jbeta primers, the PCR was carried out. This table comes from immunoSEQ multiplex PCR, and its TCRdb copy is limited to in-frame clones, with some not included. The sample shows around 87,000 clones, around 75% of them seen only once. Sequencing was performed on PBMCs. These receptors all come from a man aged 40-49 years in good health and CMV-seronegative.

The sample holds a few counts of this clone. This sequence joins TRBV5-4 and TRBJ2-1, with D maybe TRBD1 (5 bases). V was shortened by 1 base and J by 6 bases, with 14 bases between the two germline ends. The CDR3 loop spans 15 amino acids. Germline V gene lookup returns CDR1 SGHNT and CDR2 YYREEE (reference sequence). This chain's CDR3 is CASSLLGALSNEQFF. The DNA for the CDR3 is TGTGCCAGCAGCTTGCTAGGGGCCCTATCCAATGAGCAGTTCTTC. The full variable domain, completed using reference TRBV5-4 and TRBJ2-1, is ETGVTQSPTHLIKTRGQQVTLRCSSQSGHNTVSWYQQALGQGPQFIFQYYREEENGRGNFPPRFSGLQFPNYSSELNVNALELDDSALYLCASSLLGALSNEQFFGPGTRLTVL.

The V and J genes are TRBV6-5 and TRBJ2-7, with D possibly matching TRBD2 (7 bases). V lost 2 bases and J lost 7, with 12 bases in between. Germline V gene sequence: CDR1 MNHEY, CDR2 SVGAGI. The CDR3 consists of 13 residues. DNA for the CDR3: TGTGCCAGCAGTTACGGGGGGGCCGGGGAGCAGTACTTC. Protein sequence: CASSYGGAGEQYF.

Points on this clone: One end of the junction does not line up with germline, which may come from a read error. The V call is TRBV19, the J call TRBJ1-2; possible D gene TRBD1, 6 bases. This CDR3 region has 12 residues. The germline gives CDR1 LNHDA, CDR2 SQIVND (reference sequence). CDR3 in amino acids: CASSTRDTLANF. The DNA of the CDR3 is TGTGCCAGTAGTACCCGGGACACCCTGGCCAACTTC. Drawing the rest from reference TRBV19 and TRBJ1-2, the complete variable domain is DGGITQSPKYLFRKEGQNVTLSCEQNLNHDAMYWYRQDPGQGLRLIYYSQIVNDFQKGDIAEGYSVSREKKESFPLTVTSAQKNPTAFYLCASSTRDTLANFGSGTRLTVV.

This clone was counted a single time. The chain uses TRBV7-2 and TRBJ2-7; no firm D call. V lost 5 bases and J 4 bases, leaving 9 bases between the germline ends. CDR3 length: 12 residues. The germline CDR1 and CDR2 sequences are SGHTA and FQGNSA. DNA for the CDR3: TGTGCCAGCAGCACCACCAGGTACGAGCAGTACTTC. This translates into CASSTTRYEQYF.

This clone was recorded a few times. The chain carries TRBV4-3 and TRBJ2-6, with 7 bases aligning to TRBD2. The CDR3 consists of 17 residues. The ends lost 0 bases at V and 0 bases at J; junction bases unmatched: 2. Germline CDR1 LGHNA, CDR2 YSLEER. CDR3 loop: CASSQDGGSSGANVLTF. The CDR3 nucleotides read TGCGCCAGCAGCCAAGATGGCGGGAGCTCTGGGGCCAACGTCCTGACTTTC.

The CDR3 region is CASSLMVGGANEQYF. The CDR3, as DNA: TGTGCCAGCAGCTTAATGGTAGGAGGGGCCAACGAGCAGTACTTC. This rearrangement joins TRBV7-9 to TRBJ2-7, with D perhaps TRBD2 (6 bases). Germline CDR1 reads SEHNR; CDR2 reads FQNEAQ (reference sequence). Trimming removed 2 bases from V and 5 bases from J, with 16 bases in between. This CDR3 is built from 15 residues.

The chain recombines TRBV11-2 with TRBJ2-1; TRBD1 might be the D (5 bases). This CDR3 comprises 15 residues. V dropped 7 bases and J dropped 0 bases, with 13 bases sitting between them. Germline V lookup: CDR1 SGHAT, CDR2 FQNNGV. CDR3 residues: CASNVGRSSYNEQFF. Here the CDR3 DNA reads TGTGCCAGCAATGTGGGGCGGAGCTCCTACAATGAGCAGTTCTTC. The full variable domain, its missing parts supplied by reference TRBV11-2 and TRBJ2-1, is EAGVAQSPRYKIIEKRQSVAFWCNPISGHATLYWYQQILGQGPKLLIQFQNNGVVDDSQLPKDRFSAERLKGVDSTLKIQPAKLEDSAVYLCASNVGRSSYNEQFFGPGTRLTVL.

This clone is a singleton in its sample. V usage is TRBV6-5 and J usage is TRBJ2-7, with 12 bases identical to TRBD1. CDR1 is MNHEY and CDR2 is SVGAGI in the germline V gene. J gave up 5 bases and V 5 bases, and 4 bases lay outside the gene matches. The CDR3 loop spans 14 amino acids. Here the CDR3 reads CASSPGTGGNEQYF. Written as DNA, the CDR3 is TGTGCCAGCAGTCCCGGGACAGGGGGCAACGAGCAGTACTTC.

The chain uses TRBV5-5 and TRBJ2-5; D might be TRBD1 (5 bases). Germline V gene sequence: CDR1 SGHKS, CDR2 YYEKEE (reference sequence). Trimming cost V 4 bases and J 8 bases, with 15 bases left between them. The CDR3 runs 13 residues. CDR3 sequence reads: CASSLHQGTTQYF. For the CDR3, the DNA is TGTGCCAGCAGCCTCCACCAGGGTACAACCCAGTACTTC.